These T cell receptor beta chains were read from a single sample in a study of cytomegalovirus exposure and HLA in healthy donors. Here immunoSEQ multiplex PCR was the method, and the copy in TCRdb shows in-frame clones only, minus some. The data contain some 90,000 clones, roughly 96% of them seen just once; the ten biggest clones take up more than 0.65%. The sequenced sample was PBMCs. The receptors stem from a man younger than 35 in good health and CMV-seronegative. CDR3s include the opening cysteine and the closing phenylalanine or tryptophan. Each record gives: CDR3 protein, V gene, clone size, J gene. Clone size, where shown, is once, few, many, or a class for clones that have expanded.

CDR3: CASSLGQGRGQPQHF
V: TRBV19
size: -
J: TRBJ1-5

CDR3: CASSEAPGTGGYGYTF
V: TRBV6-1
size: -
J: TRBJ1-2

CDR3: CASSFPTGRGATNTQYF
V: TRBV27
size: -
J: TRBJ2-3

CDR3: CASSLGTASTDTQYF
V: TRBV5-6
size: -
J: TRBJ2-3

CDR3: CSGGDRSYEQYF
V: TRBV29-1
size: -
J: TRBJ2-7

CDR3: CASSQLAGVEDTQYF
V: TRBV4-3
size: -
J: TRBJ2-3

CDR3: CASSQSIFFTGELFF
V: TRBV19
size: -
J: TRBJ2-2

CDR3: CASSLRGGPQHF
V: TRBV5-1
size: -
J: TRBJ1-5

CDR3: CASSLSPQGVSNQPQHF
V: TRBV7-8
size: once
J: TRBJ1-5

CDR3: CASSWGGQETQYF
V: TRBV19
size: -
J: TRBJ2-5

CDR3: CASSQRQENTEAFF
V: TRBV6-5
size: few
J: TRBJ1-1

CDR3: CASSLGPASYNEQFF
V: TRBV28
size: once
J: TRBJ2-1

CDR3: CASSLGASGQGSYEQYF
V: TRBV11-3
size: -
J: TRBJ2-7

CDR3: CASSLRDRGAVQETQYF
V: TRBV7-8
size: -
J: TRBJ2-5

CDR3: CASRKTGLNEYKRQYF
V: TRBV19
size: once
J: TRBJ2-3

CDR3: CASTQWTGIATNEKLFF
V: TRBV4-1
size: -
J: TRBJ1-4

CDR3: CSVGRGGGTDTQYF
V: TRBV29-1
size: -
J: TRBJ2-3

CDR3: CASGLAEDNEQFF
V: TRBV28
size: -
J: TRBJ2-1

CDR3: CASSLAGSGGADTEAFF
V: TRBV5-8
size: -
J: TRBJ1-1

CDR3: CASSLVVRRMTPSTDTQYF
V: TRBV7-6
size: once
J: TRBJ2-3

CDR3: CASSLGPADTGELFF
V: TRBV11-3
size: -
J: TRBJ2-2

CDR3: CASSVAVIYEQYF
V: TRBV2
size: -
J: TRBJ2-7

CDR3: CSVQDRGDQPQHF
V: TRBV29-1
size: -
J: TRBJ1-5

CDR3: CASSYQADTEAFF
V: TRBV6-5
size: -
J: TRBJ1-1

CDR3: CASSESWTSGQETQYF
V: TRBV10-2
size: -
J: TRBJ2-5

CDR3: CASSRDSKETQYF
V: TRBV5-1
size: -
J: TRBJ2-5

CDR3: CASSLILVGQGGTDTQYF
V: TRBV5-1
size: -
J: TRBJ2-3

CDR3: CASSPWTGPNTGELFF
V: TRBV11-3
size: once
J: TRBJ2-2